This entry is about one TCR beta chain. This record comes from a study of blood T cell repertoires in COVID-19. Looking at the study overall: Collection of acute and convalescent COVID-19 samples took place in the United States, Italy and Spain. Sources were T cells, B-cell-depleted T cells, or PBMCs; the material itself was cDNA or gDNA.

In the original processing: Counts of nucleated cells, estimated from reference gene primer amplification, were obtained. The repertoire was sequenced with immunoSEQ multiplex PCR; TCRdb's copy has only in-frame clones and lacks some. The V and J calls and clone size are taken from that table; D and trimming were inferred from the DNA. Among under 250,000 clones listed, around 83% were seen once. V gave up 3 bases and J gave up 7 bases, with 19 bases separating them. The germline V gene encodes CDR1 KGHSH and CDR2 LQKENI. The CDR3 length is 17 residues. The chain employs TRBV18 and TRBJ1-6, with D unclear. The sequenced material came from peripheral blood. This clonotype was obtained from a human donor in a cohort sampled during active COVID-19. CDR3 residues: CASSPGWQVLQNSPLHF. In DNA form, the CDR3 reads TGTGCCAGCTCACCCGGATGGCAGGTCCTCCAGAATTCACCCCTCCACTTT.